Below, 2 T cell receptor beta chains from the same sample are listed, as sequenced in a study of post-analysis software for immune sequencing data. General study results and limits: Patients carried roughly five TRBV segments more frequently than controls did, and TRBV5-6, TRBV5-1 and TRBV20-1 were among them.

These receptors are not linked to any known antigen. TCR beta cDNA libraries included unique molecular identifiers. Via MiXCR, TCRdb re-called the PCR reads, giving one row per CDR3 protein. The sample contains hundreds of thousands of distinct CDR3 sequences, around 53% of which appear only once. The sample consisted of blood. These receptor sequences come from a girl under 18 with multiple sclerosis.

The rearrangement uses TRBV15 and TRBJ2-3; possibly TRBD2 for D (6 bases). The germline V gene encodes CDR1 LNHNV and CDR2 YYDKDF (reference sequence). V lost 3 bases, J lost 7 bases, and 20 bases lay in between. The CDR3 is made up of 16 amino acids. DNA for the CDR3: TGTGCCACCAGCAGCGCGGAGCGGGCCGGAGGTCATACGCAGTATTTT. Translating gives CATSSAERAGGHTQYF.

The chain has TRBV7-8 and TRBJ2-3; 9 nucleotides agree with TRBD2. CDR1 and CDR2 (germline): SGHVS, FQNEAQ. V gave up 1 base and J gave up 5 bases; unmatched junction bases: 7. The CDR3 consists of 16 residues. DNA of the CDR3: TGTGCCAGCAGCTTAGAAGCGGGGGGTAAGGGAGATACGCAGTATTTT. Encoded protein: CASSLEAGGKGDTQYF.